This T cell receptor beta chain is from a study of blood T cell repertoires in COVID-19 (dated by TCRdb to 2020 to 2022). A note on the overall study: Samples covering the acute and convalescent phases of COVID-19 were provided by collaborators in the United States, Italy and Spain. The prospective study material was composed of cDNA or gDNA derived from T cells, B-cell-depleted T cells, or PBMCs. A de-identified subject ID, COVID-19 status, age in years and sex were almost always included in the sample metadata. The samples were drawn from two sources: the first 160 participants of the ongoing ImmuneRACE study, and 1,200 or so subjects contributed by 6 global collaborators. A freely available public database, intended as a resource for researchers studying the immune response to SARS-CoV-2, is where the repertoires were released. Where HLA class I and class II types were available, the types were taken from metadata supplied by the sample provider, not from assay-based typing. The dataset comprised deeply sampled blood TCRbeta repertoires from subjects exposed to, actively infected with, or recovered from COVID-19. Overall study outcomes, separate from this receptor: Clinical and demographic metadata were provided uncurated, with the amount varying by source and participant.

The collaborating institutions used their own protocols to collect whole blood in K2EDTA tubes. For TCRbeta analysis, collaborators shipped samples as frozen whole blood, isolated PBMCs, or DNA extracted from either of those sample types. Points on this clone: No antigen is known for it. No base quality information exists; no much larger clone differs at one position.

The CDR3 numbers 11 residues from cysteine through phenylalanine. The kept DNA is CDR3 alone, 33 bases in frame from the first base. The junction shows trimming of 5 bases on V and 6 bases on J, plus 8 bases between the germline ends. Looking up the germline V gene (reference sequence) yields CDR1 MNHEY and CDR2 SMNVEV. TCRbeta CDR3 regions were amplified from genomic DNA by means of the immunoSEQ Assay, a bias-controlled multiplex PCR. For the original study's pipeline: Nucleated cell counts per sample were estimated from amplification of reference gene primers within the assay. To quantify the absolute abundance of each unique TCRbeta CDR3 rearrangement, sequence reads were collapsed and filtered. For each sample, productive Simpson clonality was calculated as the square root of Simpson's diversity index across productive rearrangements. Here the immuneACCESS table is served through TCRdb, limited to in-frame sequences with V and J called. Missing clones are a known gap in these copies; in checked studies unresolved V genes cover under half, and the rest lacks a known reason. Clone size and V and J calls were adopted from that table, with D and trimming inferred from the DNA. This sample lists around 68,000 clones; approximately 93% were detected once. Around 2.6% of the sample lies in the top ten.

The receptor was isolated from a man aged 65 to 85 with active COVID-19. The chain uses TRBV27 and TRBJ2-7; the best D guess is TRBD1, with 5 bases matching. The sequenced sample was peripheral blood. CDR3 reads: CASSTGFEQYF. The DNA sequence reads TGTGCCAGCAGTACAGGTTTCGAGCAGTACTTC.